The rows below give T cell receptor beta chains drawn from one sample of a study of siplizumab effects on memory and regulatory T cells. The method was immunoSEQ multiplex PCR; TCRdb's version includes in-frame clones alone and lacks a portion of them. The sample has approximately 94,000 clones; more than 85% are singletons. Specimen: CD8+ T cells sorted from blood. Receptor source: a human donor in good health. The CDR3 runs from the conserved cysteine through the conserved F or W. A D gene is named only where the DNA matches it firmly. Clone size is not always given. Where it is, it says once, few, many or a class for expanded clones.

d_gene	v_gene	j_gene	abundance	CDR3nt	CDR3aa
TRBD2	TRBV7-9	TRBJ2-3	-	TGTGCCAGCAGCTTATGGGCTAGCGGGAGGACAGATACGCAGTATTTT	CASSLWASGRTDTQYF
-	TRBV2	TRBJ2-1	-	TGTGCCAGCATGAATCAGGGGACGCCCTACAATGAGCAGTTCTTC	CASMNQGTPYNEQFF
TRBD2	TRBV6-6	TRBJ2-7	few	TGTGCCAGCAGTCTCCTGACTAGCGGGAACCGATACGAGCAGTACTTC	CASSLLTSGNRYEQYF
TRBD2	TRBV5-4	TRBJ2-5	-	TGTGCCAGCAGCTCCGGGACTAGCGGGAGAAGGGAGACCCAGTACTTC	CASSSGTSGRRETQYF
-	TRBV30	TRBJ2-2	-	TGTGCCTGGAGTGTCGGGGCCGGGGAGCTGTTTTTT	CAWSVGAGELFF
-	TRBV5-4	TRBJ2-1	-	TGTGCCAGCAGCTCGTGGGGGAGCGGGAATGAGCAGTTCTTC	CASSSWGSGNEQFF
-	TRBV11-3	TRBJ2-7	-	TGTGCCAGCAGCTTAGCTTCGCAGGGACGGAGCGAGCAGTACTTC	CASSLASQGRSEQYF
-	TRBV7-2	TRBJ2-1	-	TGTGCCAGCAGCTTGGCTAGCGCTTACCTCAATGAGCAGTTCTTC	CASSLASAYLNEQFF
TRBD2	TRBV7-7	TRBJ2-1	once	TGTGCTAGCAGCCTAGCGGGAGGAGGTGGAGATGAGCAGTTCTTC	CASSLAGGGGDEQFF
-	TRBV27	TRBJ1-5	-	TGTGCCAGCAGTCCACTATTGAGAGATCAGCCCCAGCATTTT	CASSPLLRDQPQHF
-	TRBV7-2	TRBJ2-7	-	TGTGCCAGCAGCTTGGCCTTCACAGCCATCGAGCAGTACTTC	CASSLAFTAIEQYF
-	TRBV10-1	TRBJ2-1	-	TGCGCCAGCAGTGAGTCGGGCCAAGGTTATGAGCAGTTCTTC	CASSESGQGYEQFF
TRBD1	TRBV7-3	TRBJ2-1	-	TGTGCCAGCAGCTTAACGGTAGGGGGCGCCTACAATGAGCAGTTCTTC	CASSLTVGGAYNEQFF
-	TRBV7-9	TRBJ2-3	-	TGTGCCAGCAGCATGACCGATAATACGCAGTATTTT	CASSMTDNTQYF
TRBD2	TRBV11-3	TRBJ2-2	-	TGTGCCAGCAGCTGGGAGACTAGCGGTTCCACCGGGGAGCTGTTTTTT	CASSWETSGSTGELFF
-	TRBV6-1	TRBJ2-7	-	TGTGCCAGCAGTGAAAGCCATAGCGCACGGCCGACCTACGAGCAGTACTTC	CASSESHSARPTYEQYF
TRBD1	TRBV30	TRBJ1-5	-	TGTGCCTGGAGTGTTGACAGGGGTATTAATCAGCCCCAGCATTTT	CAWSVDRGINQPQHF
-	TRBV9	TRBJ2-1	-	TGTGCCAGCAGCGTGGGTGCAGCCCTCAACAATGAGCAGTTCTTC	CASSVGAALNNEQFF
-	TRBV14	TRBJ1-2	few	TGTGCCAGCAGCCCTGGGTTTGGCAGCGGCTGGACGTATGGCTACACCTTC	CASSPGFGSGWTYGYTF
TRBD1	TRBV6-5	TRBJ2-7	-	TGTGCCAGCAGTTACACCCGGGACAGGGTGTACGAGCAGTACTTC	CASSYTRDRVYEQYF
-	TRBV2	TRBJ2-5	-	TGTGCCAGCAGTGAAGTAGGGGTGAACCAAGAGACCCAGTACTTC	CASSEVGVNQETQYF
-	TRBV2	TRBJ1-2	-	TGTGCCAGCAGTGGAACTCACAGGGAGAACTATGGCTACACCTTC	CASSGTHRENYGYTF
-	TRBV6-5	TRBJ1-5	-	TGTGCCAGCAGCCTGGGTAGCAATCAGCCCCAGCATTTT	CASSLGSNQPQHF
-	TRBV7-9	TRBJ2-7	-	TGTGCCAGCAGCTCAGACGCCGTGACCTACGAGCAGTACTTC	CASSSDAVTYEQYF
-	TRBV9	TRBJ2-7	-	TGTGCCAGCAGCGTAGATGGGGGAACCTCCTACGAGCAGTACTTC	CASSVDGGTSYEQYF
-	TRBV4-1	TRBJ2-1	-	TGCGCCAGCAGCCCCCCCAGTCAGGACACCTACAATGAGCAGTTCTTC	CASSPPSQDTYNEQFF
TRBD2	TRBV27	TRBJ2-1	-	TGTGCCAGCAGTAAACTAGCGGGAGGGAATGAGCAGTTCTTC	CASSKLAGGNEQFF
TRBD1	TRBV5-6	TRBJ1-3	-	TGTGCCAGCAGCAAGGGACAGGGCCTGATCTTCTCTGGAAACACCATATATTTT	CASSKGQGLIFSGNTIYF